A single sample is the source of the 8 T cell receptor beta chains below, sequenced in a study of blood T cell repertoires in COVID-19 (dated by TCRdb to about 2020). Libraries were constructed by the immunoSEQ multiplex PCR assay. TCRdb re-hosts the immuneACCESS table, in-frame sequences only. Its copies lack some clones; in the studies checked, an unresolved V gene accounts for under half of them, and the cause for the rest is not known. In all, the sample holds about 190,000 clones, and approximately 79% of those were seen once. In total, the top ten clones hold under 15% of the sample. The sequencing input was peripheral blood. These receptors came from a woman between 45 and 60 years old with acute or convalescent COVID-19.

This clone was counted between two and nine times. The gene calls are TRBV2 and TRBJ2-7; D ambiguous. The V gene's germline CDR1 is SNHLY and CDR2 FYNNEI. With 8 bases removed from V and 2 bases from J, the gap between germline ends came to 10 bases. This CDR3 is 12 amino acids long. The CDR3 here is CASEFYTYEQYF. The CDR3 region has the DNA TGTGCCAGCGAGTTTTATACCTACGAGCAGTACTTC.

This chain uses TRBV7-2 with TRBJ2-5, with D possibly TRBD1 on 5 matching bases. The germline V and J ends were trimmed by 1 base and 5 bases, with 11 bases remaining between them. Germline CDR1 is SGHTA and CDR2 is FQGNSA. The CDR3 covers 14 residues. The CDR3 here is CASSLGGLRETQYF. Written as DNA, the CDR3 is TGTGCCAGCAGCTTAGGGGGCCTCCGGGAGACCCAGTACTTC.

The chain is built from TRBV7-2 and TRBJ2-5; possibly TRBD1 for D (6 bases). V was cut by 5 bases and J by 1 base, with 11 bases left in between. The CDR3 extends over 14 amino acids. CDR1 is SGHTA and CDR2 is FQGNSA in the germline V gene. The CDR3 DNA is TGTGCCAGCAGCCGTAGACAGGTCCAAGAGACCCAGTACTTC. Protein product: CASSRRQVQETQYF.

This clone was seen more than once but under ten times. The chain combines TRBV11-2 with TRBJ2-2; D is unclear. V was cut by 1 base and J by 4 bases, with 10 bases left in between. Germline CDR1 and CDR2: SGHAT and FQNNGV. This CDR3 is 15 amino acids long. The chain's CDR3 is CASSLVSGPTGELFF. CDR3 DNA sequence: TGTGCCAGCAGCTTAGTCTCAGGCCCCACCGGGGAGCTGTTTTTT.

The J gene is TRBJ2-7, the V gene TRBV19, with D tentatively TRBD2 (6 bases). The CDR3 is 13 residues long. Trimming took off 9 bases at V and 1 base at J, with 13 bases between the two ends. Germline V CDR1 and CDR2: LNHDA, SQIVND (reference sequence). The CDR3: CASGTAYSYEQYF. CDR3 DNA sequence: TGTGCCAGCGGGACTGCCTATTCCTACGAGCAGTACTTC.

The J gene is TRBJ2-3, the V gene TRBV5-1; 9 nucleotides align to TRBD1. V lost 0 bases and J lost 1; bases outside the gene matches: 0. This CDR3 is built from 15 residues. Germline-derived CDR1 and CDR2 are SGHRS and YFSETQ. The CDR3: CASSLGQGGTDTQYF. In DNA, the CDR3 is TGCGCCAGCAGCTTGGGACAGGGGGGCACAGATACGCAGTATTTT.

The rearrangement joins TRBV18 to TRBJ1-2; 9 nucleotides align to TRBD1. The germline gives CDR1 KGHSH, CDR2 LQKENI. The CDR3 length is 16 residues. The junction had 10 bases not matched to a gene; V was cut back by 1 base and J by 7 bases. CDR3 amino acids: CASSPLFGTGYGGYTF. DNA of the CDR3: TGTGCCAGCTCACCACTTTTCGGGACAGGGTACGGTGGCTACACCTTC.

This chain links TRBV11-2 with TRBJ2-7; the match to TRBD2 covers 12 bases. The CDR3 totals 15 residues. Germline V CDR1 and CDR2: SGHAT, FQNNGV. V was pared by 5 bases and J by 3 bases, with 5 bases of the junction left unmatched. This chain's CDR3 is CASSKTSGGFYEQYF. The CDR3 DNA sequence: TGTGCCAGCAGCAAGACTAGCGGGGGATTCTACGAGCAGTACTTC.